Below are 25 T cell receptor beta chains sequenced from a single sample in a study of technical replicates of blood from several donors. The data were produced by immunoSEQ multiplex PCR, yet TCRdb's version contains in-frame clones alone and is incomplete. The table has about 66,000 clones, 95% to 98% seen once; the top ten hold roughly 0.26%. What was sequenced was T cells isolated from PBMCs. These receptors all stem from a human donor in good health.

This chain joins TRBV10-3 and TRBJ1-1; D gene ambiguous. The V and J ends lost 4 bases and 6 bases respectively, with 12 bases between them. The CDR3 is 13 residues long. CDR1 is ENHRY and CDR2 is SYGVKD in the germline V gene. The CDR3 is CAISGNEGAEAFF. The CDR3 DNA reads TGTGCCATCAGTGGAAACGAGGGCGCTGAAGCTTTCTTT.

This sequence joins TRBV2 and TRBJ2-4; D is undetermined. V dropped 5 bases and J dropped 2 bases, with 7 bases sitting between them. The germline CDR1 and CDR2 sequences are SNHLY and FYNNEI. This CDR3 spans 13 amino acids. The CDR3 DNA is TGTGCCAGCAGTCCTATAACCAAAAACATTCAGTACTTC. Protein product: CASSPITKNIQYF.

This sequence joins TRBV13 and TRBJ2-2, with D perhaps TRBD2 (6 bases). Trimming pared 5 bases from V and 6 bases from J, leaving 25 bases between. CDR1 PRHDT and CDR2 FYEKMQ come from the germline V gene (reference sequence). This CDR3 has 18 amino acids. CDR3 amino acids: CASSQATTLAFDSGELFF. In DNA form, the CDR3 reads TGTGCCAGCAGCCAAGCAACAACCCTAGCGTTCGACTCCGGGGAGCTGTTTTTT.

The CDR3 is CASSIRRQGSNEQFF. As DNA, the CDR3 is TGTGCCAGTAGTATAAGGAGACAGGGTTCCAATGAGCAGTTCTTC. The rearrangement joins TRBV19 to TRBJ2-1, with 7 bases aligning to TRBD1. Germline V lookup: CDR1 LNHDA, CDR2 SQIVND (reference sequence). V lost 2 bases and J lost 6; bases outside the gene matches: 7. The CDR3 loop spans 15 amino acids. Together with reference TRBV19 and TRBJ2-1, the CDR3 gives the full variable domain: DGGITQSPKYLFRKEGQNVTLSCEQNLNHDAMYWYRQDPGQGLRLIYYSQIVNDFQKGDIAEGYSVSREKKESFPLTVTSAQKNPTAFYLCASSIRRQGSNEQFFGPGTRLTVL.

The rearrangement links TRBV5-1 to TRBJ2-1; 13 nucleotides match TRBD2. Germline CDR1 reads SGHRS; CDR2 reads YFSETQ. Germline trimming cut 4 bases from V and 8 bases from J; bases unmatched to any gene: 6. The CDR3 consists of 15 residues. CDR3 nucleotide sequence: TGCGCCAGCAGCCATACTAGCGGGAGGGCGGATGAGCAGTTCTTC. Its protein product is CASSHTSGRADEQFF.

The chain has TRBV7-6 and TRBJ2-2; 10 bases are shared with TRBD1. V gave up 6 bases and J gave up 9 bases; unmatched junction bases: 10. The CDR3 is 15 residues long. Per germline, CDR1 SGHVS and CDR2 FNYEAQ. The CDR3 reads CASSAGTGVARELFF. The CDR3 nucleotides are TGTGCCAGCAGTGCCGGGACAGGGGTCGCCCGGGAGCTGTTTTTT.

The chain links TRBV6-1 to TRBJ1-2; 7 nucleotides agree with TRBD1. V lost 3 bases to trimming and J lost 0 bases; unmatched junction nucleotides: 10. CDR1 and CDR2 from the germline V gene are MNHNS and SASEGT. The CDR3 covers 17 residues. The CDR3 coding sequence is TGTGCCAGCAGTGAGACTTTGAGGGGGCTCCCTAACTATGGCTACACCTTC. The encoded protein is CASSETLRGLPNYGYTF.

This chain links TRBV5-1 with TRBJ2-1, with TRBD2 identical over 12 bases. The V segment lost 0 bases and the J segment 7 bases; nucleotides outside the gene matches: 5. This CDR3 comprises 16 residues. From germline, CDR1 is SGHRS and CDR2 YFSETQ. CDR3: CASSLGLAGAINEQFF. The CDR3 DNA reads TGCGCCAGCAGCTTGGGACTAGCGGGAGCGATTAATGAGCAGTTCTTC.

The CDR3 here is CATSRLYLETQYF. The CDR3 DNA sequence: TGTGCCACCAGCAGGCTATACCTAGAGACCCAGTACTTC. The chain carries TRBV15 and TRBJ2-5; D call uncertain. Germline CDR1 is LNHNV and CDR2 is YYDKDF (reference sequence). The length of the CDR3 is 13 residues. With 3 bases removed from V and 4 bases from J, the gap between germline ends came to 9 bases.

The chain employs TRBV13 and TRBJ2-1; the match to TRBD2 covers 12 bases. The CDR3 extends over 18 amino acids. After removal of 6 bases from V and 8 bases from J, the junction contained 17 bases not matched to a gene. Germline assignment: CDR1 PRHDT and CDR2 FYEKMQ (reference sequence). CDR3 in DNA: TGTGCCAGCAGACCCTCAGGGCCCACGACTAGCGGGAGTTATGAGCAGTTCTTC. It yields the protein CASRPSGPTTSGSYEQFF.

This chain uses TRBV9 with TRBJ1-5, with 8 bases matching TRBD1. Germline V gives CDR1 SGDLS, CDR2 YYNGEE. Trimming removed 4 bases from V and 7 bases from J; junction bases left unmatched: 7. The CDR3 runs to 14 residues. The CDR3 spells CASSPGRGQQPQHF. The CDR3 coding sequence is TGTGCCAGCAGCCCCGGCAGGGGGCAGCAGCCCCAGCATTTT.

The chain is built from TRBV5-6 and TRBJ1-4; D is ambiguous. The CDR3 is 15 amino acids. Per the germline V gene, CDR1 is SGHDT and CDR2 is YYEEEE. Trimming pared 4 bases from V and 8 bases from J, leaving 18 bases between. CDR3 amino acids: CASSGGPSTREKLFF. Here the CDR3 DNA reads TGTGCCAGCAGCGGAGGACCTAGTACAAGGGAAAAACTGTTTTTT.

The chain has TRBV18 and TRBJ2-2; TRBD2 matches 9 bases. This CDR3 is built from 16 residues. Germline-derived CDR1 and CDR2 are KGHSH and LQKENI. V trimming: 1 base; J trimming: 4 bases; junction bases outside the gene matches: 4. DNA of the CDR3: TGTGCCAGCTCACCACAGCTAGCGGGATTCACCGGGGAGCTGTTTTTT. As protein: CASSPQLAGFTGELFF.

V is TRBV29-1 and J is TRBJ1-4, with 7 positions matching TRBD1. Germline-derived CDR1 and CDR2 are SQVTM and ANQGSEA. This CDR3 spans 14 amino acids. Losses at the gene ends were 5 bases for V and 6 bases for J; bases not matched to a gene: 9. The CDR3 region is CSVLDRARDEKLFF. In nucleotides, the CDR3 is TGCAGCGTTCTCGACAGGGCCCGGGATGAAAAACTGTTTTTT.

The V and J genes are TRBV5-6 and TRBJ2-7; D gene unclear. The CDR3 is made up of 13 amino acids. V lost 6 bases, J lost 3 bases, and 13 bases lay in between. Germline CDR1 SGHDT, CDR2 YYEEEE. The chain's CDR3 is CASKLMMYYEQYF. The CDR3 region has the DNA TGTGCCAGCAAACTAATGATGTACTACGAGCAGTACTTC. The whole variable domain, filled in from reference TRBV5-6 and TRBJ2-7, reads DAGVTQSPTHLIKTRGQQVTLRCSPKSGHDTVSWYQQALGQGPQFIFQYYEEEERQRGNFPDRFSGHQFPNYSSELNVNALLLGDSALYLCASKLMMYYEQYFGPGTRLTVT.

This sequence joins TRBV27 and TRBJ1-1, with 7 positions matching TRBD1. V was pared by 3 bases and J by 0 bases, with 7 bases of the junction left unmatched. Germline assignment: CDR1 MNHEY and CDR2 SMNVEV (reference sequence). The CDR3 sequence is 16 residues long. In nucleotides, the CDR3 is TGTGCCAGCAGTTTGTCGGGACAGACAATGAACACTGAAGCTTTCTTT. Amino acid sequence: CASSLSGQTMNTEAFF.

This clone has only one observation. The chain uses TRBV6-5 and TRBJ1-1, with 8 bases lining up with TRBD1. V lost 5 bases and J lost 10; bases outside the gene matches: 12. Germline V CDR1 and CDR2: MNHEY, SVGAGI. The CDR3 extends over 14 amino acids. In DNA form, the CDR3 reads TGTGCCAGCAGTGACGGACAGGGATCGGCTGTAGCTTTCTTT. This translates into CASSDGQGSAVAFF.

The chain carries TRBV13 and TRBJ2-1; 8 bases fit TRBD2. The length of the CDR3 is 16 residues. V lost 5 bases and J lost 0; bases outside the gene matches: 6. Germline CDR1 and CDR2: PRHDT and FYEKMQ (reference sequence). The CDR3 DNA is TGTGCCAGCAGCCCCTTAGCGGGGAGCTCCTACAATGAGCAGTTCTTC. This gives the protein CASSPLAGSSYNEQFF.

V usage is TRBV30 and J usage is TRBJ2-7; 10 nucleotides line up with TRBD2. The V gene end was trimmed by 3 bases and the J gene end by 4 bases; junction bases not matched to a gene: 3. Germline V gives CDR1 GTSNPN, CDR2 SVGIG (reference sequence). The CDR3 spans 13 residues. The CDR3 nucleotides read TGTGCCTGGAGCGCTAGCGGGAGTTACGAGCAGTACTTC. Translated, it gives CAWSASGSYEQYF.

The CDR3 sequence is CASMLAGNGANVLTF. In DNA, the CDR3 is TGTGCCAGCATGCTAGCGGGTAATGGGGCCAACGTCCTGACTTTC. The rearrangement links TRBV6-5 to TRBJ2-6; 8 positions agree with TRBD2. This CDR3 contains 15 residues. Trimming cost V 7 bases and J 3 bases; bases outside gene matches: 5. Germline CDR1 and CDR2: MNHEY and SVGAGI.

The chain employs TRBV27 and TRBJ1-2; the D is unclear. The germline gives CDR1 MNHEY, CDR2 SMNVEV (reference sequence). V lost 6 bases, J lost 4 bases, and 15 bases lay in between. CDR3 size: 14 residues. The CDR3 sequence: CASSGGRVGYGYTF. CDR3 DNA: TGTGCCAGCAGCGGCGGAAGAGTGGGCTATGGCTACACCTTC.

Here the CDR3 DNA reads TGTGCCAGCTGGGACGGGACAGTGTACGAGCAGTACTTC. Its translation: CASWDGTVYEQYF. The rearrangement links TRBV5-6 to TRBJ2-7; 7 nucleotides agree with TRBD1. The CDR3 has 13 residues. The V gene's germline CDR1 is SGHDT and CDR2 YYEEEE. Trimming took 7 bases from V and 4 from J; bases not matched to a gene: 8.

The chain recombines TRBV5-1 with TRBJ2-7; a possible D gene is TRBD2 (5 bases). The CDR3 sequence is 15 residues long. Germline loops: CDR1 SGHRS, CDR2 YFSETQ. V was shortened by 1 base and J by 0 bases, with 11 bases between the two germline ends. The CDR3, as DNA: TGCGCCAGCAGCTTGAACGGCGGGCGCTCCTACGAGCAGTACTTC. Amino acids: CASSLNGGRSYEQYF.

The chain's CDR3 is CASSQFGQGYGYTF. The CDR3 nucleotides read TGCGCCAGCAGCCAATTTGGACAGGGCTATGGCTACACCTTC. V gene TRBV4-1 combines with J gene TRBJ1-2, with 8 bases lining up with TRBD1. Looked up from germline, CDR1 is MGHRA and CDR2 is YSYEKL. Unmatched junction bases numbered 3, after V lost 2 bases and J lost 4 bases. CDR3 size: 14 residues.

This clone was observed once. The V call is TRBV9, the J call TRBJ1-1, with D possibly TRBD1 on 5 matching bases. CDR3 length: 14 residues. Between the trimmed V and J ends, which lost 0 bases and 1 base, there was a span of 7 bases. Germline CDR1 is SGDLS and CDR2 is YYNGEE. CDR3 protein: CASSVAGGNTEAFF. The DNA for the CDR3 is TGTGCCAGCAGCGTAGCCGGGGGGAACACTGAAGCTTTCTTT.